This TCR beta chain was sequenced for a study of T cells in localized non-small cell lung cancer. This clone was recorded a few times. Antigen unknown. Study-wide results and limits: An association was observed between higher blood T cell density and longer overall survival. Heterogeneity remains possible because sequencing was limited to only one tumor region.

V gave up 5 bases and J gave up 3 bases; unmatched junction bases: 11. Germline lookup yields CDR1 MNHGY and CDR2 SAAAGT. The CDR3 is made up of 19 amino acids. Here immunoSEQ multiplex PCR was the method, and the copy in TCRdb shows in-frame clones only, minus some. The repertoire includes 750 to 1,000 clones, around a third of them detected once, and around 16% sits in the top ten. The receptor's source is a female donor at least 60 years old with stage I lung adenocarcinoma. Sequenced here: normal lung tissue next to the tumor, sampled before any cancer treatment. The chain uses TRBV6-8 and TRBJ1-6, with TRBD1 matching 12 bases. CDR3 nucleotide sequence: TGTGCCAGCAGTCCTACCGGGACAGGGGGCGCAGTCTATAATTCACCCCTCCACTTT. Protein product: CASSPTGTGGAVYNSPLHF.